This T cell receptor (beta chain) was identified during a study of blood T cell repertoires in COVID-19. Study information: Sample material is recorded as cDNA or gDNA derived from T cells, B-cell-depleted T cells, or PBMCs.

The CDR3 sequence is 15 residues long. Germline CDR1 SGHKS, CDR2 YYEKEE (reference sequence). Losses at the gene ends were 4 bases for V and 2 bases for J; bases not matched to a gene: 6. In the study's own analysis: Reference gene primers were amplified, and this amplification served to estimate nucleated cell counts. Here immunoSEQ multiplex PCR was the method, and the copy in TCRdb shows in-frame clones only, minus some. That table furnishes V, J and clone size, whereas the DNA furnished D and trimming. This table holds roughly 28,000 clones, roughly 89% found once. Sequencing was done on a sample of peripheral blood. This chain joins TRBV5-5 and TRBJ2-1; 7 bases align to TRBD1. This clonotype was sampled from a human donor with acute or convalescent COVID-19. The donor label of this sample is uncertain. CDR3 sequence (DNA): TGTGCCAGCAGCCGAGGGGACAGCACCTACAATGAGCAGTTCTTC. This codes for CASSRGDSTYNEQFF.